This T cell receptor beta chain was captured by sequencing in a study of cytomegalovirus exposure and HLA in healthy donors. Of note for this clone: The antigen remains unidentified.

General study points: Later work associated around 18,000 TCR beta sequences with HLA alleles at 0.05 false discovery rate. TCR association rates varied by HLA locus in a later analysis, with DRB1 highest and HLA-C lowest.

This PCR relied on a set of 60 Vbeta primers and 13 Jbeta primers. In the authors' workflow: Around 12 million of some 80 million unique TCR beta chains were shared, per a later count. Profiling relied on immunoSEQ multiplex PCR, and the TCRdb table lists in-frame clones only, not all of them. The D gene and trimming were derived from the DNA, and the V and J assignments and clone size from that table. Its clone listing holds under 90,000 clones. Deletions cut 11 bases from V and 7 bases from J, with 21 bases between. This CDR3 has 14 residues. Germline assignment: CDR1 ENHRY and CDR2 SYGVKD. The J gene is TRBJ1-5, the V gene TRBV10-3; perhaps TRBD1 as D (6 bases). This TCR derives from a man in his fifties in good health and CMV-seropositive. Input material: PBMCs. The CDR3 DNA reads TGTGCCTCGGTACGAGAGTCAGGGGAACAGCCCCAGCATTTT. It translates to CASVRESGEQPQHF.